This T cell receptor (beta chain) was documented in a study of T-cell reconstitution after alpha-beta-depleted transplantation in children. This clonotype was seen many times. Its cognate antigen is unknown. Preparation of the TCRbeta library involved a method that used unique molecular identifiers. Each CDR3 protein gets one entry after TCRdb re-called the PCR reads with MiXCR. This table has fewer than 550,000 distinct CDR3 sequences, roughly 15% appearing once. CDR3 size: 14 residues. Overall study results and limits: The origin of alpha-beta T cells about two months after transplant was reportedly several hundred expanded graft clones. Diversity and T-cell counts at one year after transplant derived mostly from new T cells. Surviving recipient T cells and thymic progenitors produced the high day-60 TCRbeta diversity seen in some patients.

The rearrangement uses TRBV21-1 and TRBJ2-7; the table gives TRBD1 as D, unverified against the DNA. TRBV21-1 is listed as a pseudogene. The receptor comes from a boy less than two years old who had a stem cell transplant for Wiskott-Aldrich syndrome, so the T cells may come from the graft donor. Sample: PBMCs, mostly from graft donor cells, taken 360 days after TCRalphabeta/CD19-depleted stem cell transplant. The CDR3 protein is CASSQNRGPYEQYF. Here the CDR3 DNA reads TGTGCCAGCAGCCAAAACAGGGGACCCTACGAGCAGTACTTC.